One sample yielded the 29 T cell receptor beta chains listed below, sequenced in a study of cytomegalovirus exposure and HLA in healthy donors. PCR primers comprised 60 Vbeta and 13 Jbeta primers. Clones were read by immunoSEQ multiplex PCR, and TCRdb kept only the in-frame ones, dropping some. The table has 200,000 or so clones, less than 90% seen once; the top ten hold 0.2% to 0.3%. The source material was PBMCs. The origin of the receptors is a boy under 18 in good health and CMV-seronegative.

The V and J genes are TRBV9 and TRBJ1-2; 9 positions match TRBD1. Germline CDR1 reads SGDLS; CDR2 reads YYNGEE. The CDR3 extends over 16 amino acids. J lost 2 bases, V lost 0 bases, and 5 bases had no gene match. CDR3 protein: CASSVDGTGPNYGYTF. The CDR3 bases are TGTGCCAGCAGCGTAGATGGGACAGGGCCCAACTATGGCTACACCTTC.

The chain recombines TRBV4-3 with TRBJ2-4; 10 positions match TRBD2. The germline V gene has CDR1 LGHNA and CDR2 YSLEER. The CDR3 consists of 17 residues. J lost 1 base, V lost 3 bases, and 6 bases had no gene match. This chain's CDR3 is CASSQSGGAGAKNIQYF. CDR3 nucleotide sequence: TGCGCCAGCAGCCAGAGCGGGGGGGCCGGGGCCAAAAACATTCAGTACTTC.

The V gene is TRBV6-5, the J gene TRBJ2-4; TRBD2 matches at 12 bases. CDR1 is MNHEY, CDR2 SVGAGI, per germline. J was trimmed by 9 bases and V by 6 bases; bases with no gene match: 9. This CDR3 has 15 residues. CDR3 protein: CASSRLAGEQGIQYF. The CDR3 nucleotides read TGTGCCAGCAGCCGACTAGCGGGAGAGCAAGGCATTCAGTACTTC.

This clone is a singleton in its sample. V and J are TRBV5-1 and TRBJ2-2, with a tentative D call TRBD2 (6 bases). The CDR3 loop spans 15 amino acids. Trimming stripped 4 bases from V and 1 base from J, with 11 bases between. Germline loops: CDR1 SGHRS, CDR2 YFSETQ. DNA of the CDR3: TGCGCCAGCAGCGATGGCGGGGTGAACACCGGGGAGCTGTTTTTT. Translating it yields CASSDGGVNTGELFF.

V is TRBV27 and J is TRBJ1-1; D possibly corresponds to TRBD1 (6 bases). The CDR3 spans 16 residues. Germline CDR1 reads MNHEY; CDR2 reads SMNVEV (reference sequence). V shed 0 bases and J shed 2 bases, with 13 bases lying between them. Written as DNA, the CDR3 is TGTGCCAGCAGTTTATCGACAGGCCCCCGTAACACTGAAGCTTTCTTT. Amino acids: CASSLSTGPRNTEAFF.

The chain is built from TRBV19 and TRBJ2-6; D gene unclear. V was pared by 4 bases and J by 1 base, with 5 bases between. The CDR3 runs to 14 residues. The germline gives CDR1 LNHDA, CDR2 SQIVND (reference sequence). The CDR3 spells CASSSMSGANVLTF. Written as DNA, the CDR3 is TGTGCCAGTAGTAGTATGTCTGGGGCCAACGTCCTGACTTTC.

The chain couples TRBV19 to TRBJ2-7, with D possibly matching TRBD2 (6 bases). The V end lost 5 bases, the J end lost 3 bases, and 14 bases lay between the germline ends. The CDR3 loop spans 14 amino acids. Germline CDR1 LNHDA, CDR2 SQIVND (reference sequence). DNA for the CDR3: TGTGCCAGTAGTCACTCCTGGAGGGTCTACGAGCAGTACTTC. This encodes CASSHSWRVYEQYF.

J is TRBJ2-7 and V is TRBV20-1; 10 nucleotides align to TRBD2. The CDR3 is 11 residues long. J was trimmed by 6 bases and V by 6 bases; bases with no gene match: 2. Germline CDR1 DFQATT, CDR2 SNEGSKA (reference sequence). The CDR3 sequence is CSALAGGEQYF. CDR3 coding DNA: TGCAGTGCCTTAGCGGGGGGCGAGCAGTACTTC.

In nucleotides, the CDR3 is TGTGCCAGCAGCGCACGGGACAGGGGCTACGAGCAGTACTTC. Its translation is CASSARDRGYEQYF. J is TRBJ2-7 and V is TRBV9, with 10 bases fitting TRBD1. Germline trimming cut 3 bases from V and 3 bases from J; bases unmatched to any gene: 3. Germline loops: CDR1 SGDLS, CDR2 YYNGEE. The length of the CDR3 is 14 residues. Using reference TRBV9 and TRBJ2-7 for the parts outside the CDR3, the full variable domain is DSGVTQTPKHLITATGQRVTLRCSPRSGDLSVYWYQQSLDQGLQFLIQYYNGEERAKGNILERFSAQQFPDLHSELNLSSLELGDSALYFCASSARDRGYEQYFGPGTRLTVT.

This chain uses TRBV27 with TRBJ2-7, with 7 bases matching TRBD2. V lost 6 bases, J lost 2 bases, and 13 bases stayed unmatched. Germline V CDR1 and CDR2: MNHEY, SMNVEV (reference sequence). This CDR3 contains 16 residues. The CDR3 reads CASRALFAGAAYEQYF. In DNA form, the CDR3 reads TGTGCCAGCAGGGCCTTATTCGCGGGAGCCGCCTACGAGCAGTACTTC.

This chain joins TRBV5-4 and TRBJ2-3; 9 bases match TRBD2. J was trimmed by 0 bases and V by 5 bases; bases with no gene match: 4. The CDR3 length is 15 residues. The germline gives CDR1 SGHNT, CDR2 YYREEE (reference sequence). The CDR3 here is CASRYLAGSTDTQYF. The CDR3, as DNA: TGTGCCAGCAGGTACCTAGCGGGGAGCACAGATACGCAGTATTTT.

The chain has TRBV13 and TRBJ2-7; 9 bases line up with TRBD1. The CDR3 is 15 amino acids. Germline V gene data show CDR1 as PRHDT and CDR2 as FYEKMQ (reference sequence). Trimming at V came to 4 bases and at J to 3 bases, leaving 7 bases not matched to a gene. CDR3 bases: TGTGCCAGCAGCTCCCTGGGACAGGGAATCTACGAGCAGTACTTC. Amino acids: CASSSLGQGIYEQYF.

The chain is built from TRBV6-5 and TRBJ1-5; no reliable D call. CDR1 is MNHEY, CDR2 SVGAGI, per germline. The length of the CDR3 is 15 residues. Trimming removed 5 bases from V and 3 bases from J, with 14 bases in between. This chain's CDR3 is CASSPGLKPNQPQHF. CDR3 DNA: TGTGCCAGCAGTCCTGGACTCAAGCCCAATCAGCCCCAGCATTTT.

The chain has TRBV7-9 and TRBJ1-1, with D unclear. V lost 4 bases, J lost 3 bases, and 9 bases lay in between. Germline V lookup: CDR1 SEHNR, CDR2 FQNEAQ (reference sequence). CDR3 length: 13 amino acids. As DNA, the CDR3 is TGTGCCAGCAGCTGGAGGTATGACACTGAAGCTTTCTTT. Residues: CASSWRYDTEAFF.

The CDR3 region has the DNA TGCGCCAGCAGCTGGAGCCTGGATGAGCAGTTCTTC. This gives the protein CASSWSLDEQFF. The chain uses TRBV5-1 and TRBJ2-1; the D is unclear. CDR1 and CDR2 (germline): SGHRS, YFSETQ. V lost 3 bases, J lost 8 bases, and 9 bases lay in between. The CDR3 has 12 amino acids.

This clone has just one count. The chain has TRBV30 and TRBJ1-5; D uncertain. The V and J ends lost 2 bases and 8 bases respectively, with 16 bases between them. Germline CDR1 GTSNPN, CDR2 SVGIG (reference sequence). There are 14 residues in the CDR3. In nucleotides, the CDR3 is TGTGCCTGGAGTTACGAGGGTCGAAATAAGCCCCAGCATTTT. Protein: CAWSYEGRNKPQHF.

The chain has TRBV6-1 and TRBJ1-6; 11 nucleotides match TRBD1. There are 17 residues in the CDR3. With V trimmed by 2 bases and J by 7 bases, 7 bases remained unmatched. Germline V CDR1 and CDR2: MNHNS, SASEGT. DNA for the CDR3: TGTGCCAGCAGTGAACGGGGGACAGGGGGGATAAATTCACCCCTCCACTTT. It encodes CASSERGTGGINSPLHF.

In this sample, this clone turned up a few times. The rearrangement links TRBV29-1 to TRBJ1-2; TRBD1 matches 7 bases. After removal of 7 bases from V and 2 bases from J, the junction contained 4 bases not matched to a gene. Germline V CDR1 and CDR2: SQVTM, ANQGSEA. The CDR3 runs 12 residues. DNA for the CDR3: TGCAGCGCCCTCAGGGGGAACTATGGCTACACCTTC. Its protein is CSALRGNYGYTF.

Comment on this clone: Sequence at one end of the junction differs from germline and may be a read error. The genes are TRBV11-2 and TRBJ2-1; 13 positions agree with TRBD2. Looked up from germline, CDR1 is SGHAT and CDR2 is FQNNGV. This CDR3 has 16 amino acids. The CDR3 sequence: CASSNPGLAGHKEQFF. The CDR3 bases are TGTGCCAGCTCAAACCCGGGACTAGCGGGGCACAAGGAGCAGTTCTTC.

This sequence joins TRBV4-1 and TRBJ2-7, with D possibly TRBD2 on 5 matching bases. Germline V CDR1 and CDR2: MGHRA, YSYEKL. This CDR3 region has 16 residues. V lost 5 bases to trimming and J lost 5 bases, with 22 bases between them. The CDR3 sequence: CASSDRTRLGMDEQYF. DNA for the CDR3: TGCGCCAGCAGCGACCGAACCCGGCTCGGGATGGACGAGCAGTACTTC.

This clone has just a few counts. The rearrangement uses TRBV12-5 and TRBJ2-1; 8 nucleotides align to TRBD2. The ends lost 2 bases at V and 6 bases at J; junction bases unmatched: 6. The CDR3 is made up of 15 amino acids. Germline CDR1 LGHNT, CDR2 FRNRAP. The CDR3 nucleotides are TGTGCTAGTGGTTTGACTAGCGGAGCGATCAATGAGCAGTTCTTC. Its translation is CASGLTSGAINEQFF.

The chain employs TRBV5-4 and TRBJ2-3, with 8 bases lining up with TRBD2. Germline assignment: CDR1 SGHNT and CDR2 YYREEE (reference sequence). The CDR3 sequence is 14 residues long. Trimming cost V 1 base and J 5 bases; bases outside gene matches: 3. For the CDR3, the DNA is TGTGCCAGCAGCTTGCGGGGGGGCGGAGATACGCAGTATTTT. Protein: CASSLRGGGDTQYF.

The sample holds a few counts of this clone. J is TRBJ2-7 and V is TRBV6-5; no reliable D call. V lost 1 base, J lost 6 bases, and 19 bases lay in between. Germline V gene data show CDR1 as MNHEY and CDR2 as SVGAGI. This CDR3 comprises 16 residues. CDR3 protein: CASSYFPSGPLGEQYF. The CDR3 bases are TGTGCCAGCAGTTACTTTCCTAGTGGCCCTTTAGGCGAGCAGTACTTC.

The genes are TRBV15 and TRBJ1-1; D gene ambiguous. The CDR3 consists of 13 residues. Trimming cost V 6 bases and J 1 base, with 9 bases left between them. Per the germline V gene, CDR1 is LNHNV and CDR2 is YYDKDF (reference sequence). DNA of the CDR3: TGTGCCACCAGTAAAGCAGGGAACACTGAAGCTTTCTTT. Its translation is CATSKAGNTEAFF. The full variable domain, in which reference TRBV15 and TRBJ1-1 provide the parts outside the CDR3, is DAMVIQNPRYQVTQFGKPVTLSCSQTLNHNVMYWYQQKSSQAPKLLFHYYDKDFNNEADTPDNFQSRRPNTSFCFLDIRSPGLGDTAMYLCATSKAGNTEAFFGQGTRLTVV.

The chain carries TRBV10-3 and TRBJ2-7, with 16 positions matching TRBD2. CDR3 size: 15 residues. With 10 bases clipped from V and 4 bases from J, the junction kept 7 bases outside the gene matches. Per germline, CDR1 ENHRY and CDR2 SYGVKD. CDR3 protein: CATYGTSGRGYEQYF. CDR3 sequence (DNA): TGTGCCACCTACGGGACTAGCGGGAGGGGGTACGAGCAGTACTTC.

This chain uses TRBV27 with TRBJ2-7, with TRBD2 matching over 11 bases. The germline V gene has CDR1 MNHEY and CDR2 SMNVEV (reference sequence). The junction had 11 bases not matched to a gene; V was cut back by 5 bases and J by 2 bases. This CDR3 region has 17 residues. The CDR3 bases are TGTGCCAGCAGTCCAATCTCCGGGACTAGCGGTGCCTACGAGCAGTACTTC. As protein: CASSPISGTSGAYEQYF.

This sequence joins TRBV5-1 and TRBJ2-7, with D uncertain. Trimming took off 0 bases at V and 3 bases at J, with 13 bases between the two ends. The CDR3 extends over 15 amino acids. Germline CDR1 is SGHRS and CDR2 is YFSETQ. In DNA, the CDR3 is TGCGCCAGCAGCTTGGGCTCCACTGCCCACTACGAGCAGTACTTC. The encoded protein is CASSLGSTAHYEQYF.

The chain couples TRBV30 to TRBJ1-5; D is perhaps TRBD1 (5 bases). Trimming shortened V by 4 bases and J by 5 bases, and 15 bases separated the two germline ends. Looked up from germline, CDR1 is GTSNPN and CDR2 is SVGIG (reference sequence). This CDR3 has 14 residues. The CDR3 region is CAWKRGGTDQPQHF. Written as DNA, the CDR3 is TGTGCCTGGAAACGGGGAGGGACCGATCAGCCCCAGCATTTT. Variable domain in full (rest from reference TRBV30 and TRBJ1-5): SQTIHQWPATLVQPVGSPLSLECTVEGTSNPNLYWYRQAAGRGLQLLFYSVGIGQISSEVPQNLSASRPQDRQFILSSKKLLLSDSGFYLCAWKRGGTDQPQHFGDGTRLSIL.

The V and J genes are TRBV30 and TRBJ1-6; unclear D gene. Between the trimmed V and J ends, which lost 3 bases and 0 bases, there was a span of 9 bases. The V gene's germline CDR1 is GTSNPN and CDR2 SVGIG (reference sequence). CDR3 size: 15 residues. CDR3 region: CAWRRGSSYNSPLHF. DNA of the CDR3: TGTGCCTGGAGAAGAGGAAGCTCCTATAATTCACCCCTCCACTTT. Full variable domain (outside the CDR3, taken from reference TRBV30 and TRBJ1-6): SQTIHQWPATLVQPVGSPLSLECTVEGTSNPNLYWYRQAAGRGLQLLFYSVGIGQISSEVPQNLSASRPQDRQFILSSKKLLLSDSGFYLCAWRRGSSYNSPLHFGNGTRLTVT.